The next 21 T cell receptor beta chains were all read from a single sample in a study of cytomegalovirus exposure and HLA in healthy donors. Primers: 60 Vbeta forward and 13 Jbeta reverse. Assay: immunoSEQ multiplex PCR; the TCRdb copy retains only in-frame clones and omits some. The sample consists of 100,000 to 150,000 clones, about 78% of them appearing once. Sequenced sample: PBMCs. The receptors derive from a man between 45 and 60 years old in good health and CMV-seropositive.

V is TRBV6-5 and J is TRBJ1-5; 9 bases align to TRBD1. Germline V gene sequence: CDR1 MNHEY, CDR2 SVGAGI. The CDR3 sequence is 15 residues long. After removal of 5 bases from V and 2 bases from J, the junction contained 4 bases not matched to a gene. The CDR3 sequence is CASSRGTGRNQPQHF. For the CDR3, the DNA is TGTGCCAGCAGTCGGGGGACAGGGCGCAATCAGCCCCAGCATTTT.

The chain employs TRBV5-5 and TRBJ1-4; D remains ambiguous. The CDR3 is 14 residues long. Germline assignment: CDR1 SGHKS and CDR2 YYEKEE (reference sequence). The V gene lost 3 bases and the J gene lost 0 bases, with 6 bases spanning the gap. The CDR3 is CASSSTTTNEKLFF. CDR3 DNA sequence: TGTGCCAGCAGCTCCACAACAACTAATGAAAAACTGTTTTTT.

This clone was seen more than once but under ten times. Compared with germline, one end of the junction differs, possibly owing to a read error. This rearrangement joins TRBV5-1 to TRBJ1-5; 7 bases align to TRBD1. Germline V lookup: CDR1 SGHRS, CDR2 YFSETQ. This CDR3 spans 15 amino acids. The CDR3 region is CASSLTGTDNQPQHF. The CDR3 bases are TGTGCCAGCAGCTTAACCGGGACAGATAATCAGCCCCAGCATTTT. Based on the CDR3 plus reference TRBV5-1 and TRBJ1-5, the full variable domain is KAGVTQTPRYLIKTRGQQVTLSCSPISGHRSVSWYQQTPGQGLQFLFEYFSETQRNKGNFPGRFSGRQFSNSRSEMNVSTLELGDSALYLCASSLTGTDNQPQHFGDGTRLSIL.

The chain combines TRBV9 with TRBJ2-1; TRBD2 matches 10 bases. The CDR3 contains 16 residues. Germline values: CDR1 SGDLS, CDR2 YYNGEE. The junction had 8 bases not matched to a gene; V was cut back by 0 bases and J by 8 bases. CDR3 bases: TGTGCCAGCAGCGTAGTACTAGCGGGATTTGACGATGAGCAGTTCTTC. This sequence encodes CASSVVLAGFDDEQFF.

This chain joins TRBV5-1 and TRBJ1-5; TRBD1 agrees at 8 bases. The V gene's germline CDR1 is SGHRS and CDR2 YFSETQ. Trimming took 4 bases from V and 4 from J; bases not matched to a gene: 10. The CDR3 is 16 residues long. The CDR3 DNA is TGCGCCAGCAGCCTGGGGACAGGCAACAAGAATCAGCCCCAGCATTTT. Translating it yields CASSLGTGNKNQPQHF.

This rearrangement joins TRBV6-6 to TRBJ1-2; D gene unclear. The CDR3 has 14 residues. Germline V gene sequence: CDR1 MNHNY, CDR2 SVGAGI (reference sequence). The V and J ends lost 8 bases and 2 bases respectively, with 15 bases between them. CDR3 bases: TGTGCCAGCCGTGGAGTTCGAAGGAACTATGGCTACACCTTC. It is translated as CASRGVRRNYGYTF.

The V and J genes are TRBV4-1 and TRBJ2-7, with TRBD1 as a possible D gene (5 bases). The CDR3 has 14 residues. The germline V gene encodes CDR1 MGHRA and CDR2 YSYEKL. V was clipped by 1 base and J by 1 base, with 8 bases between them. CDR3 in DNA: TGCGCCAGCAGCCAAGGCTCAGGGTCCTACGAGCAGTACTTC. Amino acids: CASSQGSGSYEQYF.

The chain couples TRBV5-1 to TRBJ1-2; D is perhaps TRBD1 (6 bases). The V end was cut by 2 bases, the J end by 7 bases, with 15 bases between. This CDR3 contains 14 residues. Germline loops: CDR1 SGHRS, CDR2 YFSETQ. This CDR3 reads CASSFYSGELGYTF. DNA of the CDR3: TGCGCCAGCAGCTTTTACTCAGGGGAGCTTGGCTACACCTTC.

This clone was counted a single time. The chain has TRBV7-2 and TRBJ2-1, with D unclear. The V and J ends lost 4 bases and 0 bases respectively, with 4 bases between them. Germline V CDR1 and CDR2: SGHTA, FQGNSA. The CDR3 length is 13 residues. This CDR3 is CASSSFSYNEQFF. CDR3 nucleotide sequence: TGTGCCAGCAGCTCATTCTCCTACAATGAGCAGTTCTTC.

The chain combines TRBV5-1 with TRBJ2-1; 10 bases are a match to TRBD2. Germline V gene sequence: CDR1 SGHRS, CDR2 YFSETQ. V gave up 0 bases and J gave up 7 bases; unmatched junction bases: 7. The CDR3 loop spans 16 amino acids. In DNA, the CDR3 is TGCGCCAGCAGCTTGGGAGCAGCGGGAGGGATGAATGAGCAGTTCTTC. Protein sequence: CASSLGAAGGMNEQFF.

The chain employs TRBV7-2 and TRBJ2-5; 7 bases align to TRBD1. J gave up 5 bases and V 4 bases, and 13 bases lay outside the gene matches. Germline CDR1 and CDR2: SGHTA and FQGNSA. The CDR3 runs 16 residues. CDR3 sequence: CASSSSPGQRLETQYF. The CDR3 DNA follows: TGTGCCAGCAGCTCTAGCCCGGGACAGAGACTTGAGACCCAGTACTTC. The variable domain in full, completed from reference TRBV7-2 and TRBJ2-5, reads GAGVSQSPSNKVTEKGKDVELRCDPISGHTALYWYRQSLGQGLEFLIYFQGNSAPDKSGLPSDRFSAERTGGSVSTLTIQRTQQEDSAVYLCASSSSPGQRLETQYFGPGTRLLVL.

V and J are TRBV7-8 and TRBJ1-2; no definite D call. The V and J ends lost 1 base and 5 bases respectively, with 17 bases between them. This CDR3 is 16 amino acids long. Germline V CDR1 and CDR2: SGHVS, FQNEAQ. The CDR3 loop is CASSLDPERNGYGYTF. CDR3 nucleotide sequence: TGTGCCAGCAGCTTAGATCCCGAGAGGAACGGTTATGGCTACACCTTC.

This chain joins TRBV5-1 and TRBJ2-2; TRBD1 might be the D (6 bases). The V end lost 4 bases, the J end lost 3 bases, and 13 bases lay between the germline ends. The CDR3 runs 15 residues. Per germline, CDR1 SGHRS and CDR2 YFSETQ. CDR3 sequence (DNA): TGCGCCAGCAGCACAGGGCACAGGGACACCGGGGAGCTGTTTTTT. Translation: CASSTGHRDTGELFF.

V usage is TRBV14 and J usage is TRBJ2-3, with 10 nucleotides matching TRBD1. CDR3 length: 18 amino acids. The J segment lost 2 bases and the V segment lost 4 bases, leaving 12 bases of the junction unmatched. Germline-derived CDR1 and CDR2 are SGHDN and FVKESK. The CDR3 DNA reads as TGTGCCAGCAGCCTTCTCTCTGGGACAGGGGAAATCACAGATACGCAGTATTTT. It is translated as CASSLLSGTGEITDTQYF.

This clone showed up just a few times. This sequence joins TRBV7-2 and TRBJ1-6, with D uncertain. CDR3 size: 15 residues. Germline assignment: CDR1 SGHTA and CDR2 FQGNSA. The V gene lost 5 bases and the J gene lost 6 bases, with 14 bases spanning the gap. CDR3 in amino acids: CASSLHRQPNSPLHF. CDR3 coding DNA: TGTGCCAGCAGCCTCCACAGACAACCTAATTCACCCCTCCACTTT.

The chain uses TRBV5-1 and TRBJ1-4; 7 nucleotides line up with TRBD1. V dropped 4 bases and J dropped 3; count of bases not matched to a gene: 3. Germline V CDR1 and CDR2: SGHRS, YFSETQ. This CDR3 has 14 residues. As DNA, the CDR3 is TGCGCCAGCAGCCTCGGGACAGCTAATGAAAAACTGTTTTTT. Its translation: CASSLGTANEKLFF.

The chain combines TRBV2 with TRBJ2-3, with D tentatively TRBD2 (6 bases). The CDR3 is 11 amino acids. V was cut by 8 bases and J by 9 bases, with 12 bases left in between. The germline V gene encodes CDR1 SNHLY and CDR2 FYNNEI. The CDR3 is CASSSGDTQYF. The CDR3 coding sequence is TGTGCCAGCTCTTCGGGGGACACGCAGTATTTT. The full variable domain, with the rest looked up from reference TRBV2 and TRBJ2-3, is EPEVTQTPSHQVTQMGQEVILRCVPISNHLYFYWYRQILGQKVEFLVSFYNNEISEKSEIFDDQFSVERPDGSNFTLKIRSTKLEDSAMYFCASSSGDTQYFGPGTRLTVL.

The chain combines TRBV28 with TRBJ2-2, with a weak D call TRBD1 (6 bases). The CDR3 is 14 amino acids. V dropped 2 bases and J dropped 4 bases, with 8 bases sitting between them. The germline V gene has CDR1 MDHEN and CDR2 SYDVKM. DNA for the CDR3: TGTGCCAGCAGTTTAACAGGGAGCACCGGGGAGCTGTTTTTT. Translation gives CASSLTGSTGELFF.

The CDR3, as DNA: TGTGCCAGCAGCTTCCGGGATTCTTTTGAGACCCAGTACTTC. Encoded protein: CASSFRDSFETQYF. The V and J genes are TRBV5-8 and TRBJ2-5; D possibly corresponds to TRBD2 (5 bases). The CDR3 is 14 amino acids. The V end was cut by 2 bases, the J end by 5 bases, with 13 bases between. From germline, CDR1 is SGHTS and CDR2 YDEGEE.

The rearrangement joins TRBV28 to TRBJ2-7, with D possibly matching TRBD1 (6 bases). Trimming removed 8 bases at V and 3 bases at J, with 11 bases between. CDR3 length: 12 residues. The germline CDR1 and CDR2 sequences are MDHEN and SYDVKM. The CDR3 DNA is TGTGCCAGCGGGCAGGGGAACTACGAGCAGTACTTC. Its translation is CASGQGNYEQYF. Together with reference TRBV28 and TRBJ2-7, the CDR3 gives the full variable domain: DVKVTQSSRYLVKRTGEKVFLECVQDMDHENMFWYRQDPGLGLRLIYFSYDVKMKEKGDIPEGYSVSREKKERFSLILESASTNQTSMYLCASGQGNYEQYFGPGTRLTVT.

The chain combines TRBV4-2 with TRBJ1-5; 9 positions agree with TRBD1. CDR3 length equals 16 residues. In germline, CDR1 is LGHNA, CDR2 YNFKEQ. Trimming at V came to 4 bases and at J to 5 bases, leaving 9 bases not matched to a gene. DNA of the CDR3: TGTGCCAGCAGCCCCGGGGACAGGGCGGGGTATCAGCCCCAGCATTTT. This encodes CASSPGDRAGYQPQHF.